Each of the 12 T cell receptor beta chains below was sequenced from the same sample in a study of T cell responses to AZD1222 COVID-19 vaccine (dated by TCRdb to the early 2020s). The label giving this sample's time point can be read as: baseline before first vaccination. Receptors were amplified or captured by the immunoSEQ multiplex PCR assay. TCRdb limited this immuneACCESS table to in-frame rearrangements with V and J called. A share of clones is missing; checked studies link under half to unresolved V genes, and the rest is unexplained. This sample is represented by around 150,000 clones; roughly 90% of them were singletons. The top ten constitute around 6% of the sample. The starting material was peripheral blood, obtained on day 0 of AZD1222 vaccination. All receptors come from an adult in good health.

The CDR3 sequence is CAISAKGEGNYTF. CDR3 in DNA: TGTGCCATCAGTGCAAAAGGGGAGGGGAACTACACCTTC. The chain links TRBV10-3 to TRBJ1-2; tentatively, D is TRBD1 (5 bases). Germline V gene data show CDR1 as ENHRY and CDR2 as SYGVKD. The CDR3 consists of 13 residues. V lost 4 bases, J lost 10 bases, and 16 bases lay in between.

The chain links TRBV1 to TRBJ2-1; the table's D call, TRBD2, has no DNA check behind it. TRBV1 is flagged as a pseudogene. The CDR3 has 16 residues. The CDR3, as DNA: TGCACCAGCAGCCACTATTCTCGAGGGATAATCAATGAGCAGTTCTTC. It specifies CTSSHYSRGIINEQFF.

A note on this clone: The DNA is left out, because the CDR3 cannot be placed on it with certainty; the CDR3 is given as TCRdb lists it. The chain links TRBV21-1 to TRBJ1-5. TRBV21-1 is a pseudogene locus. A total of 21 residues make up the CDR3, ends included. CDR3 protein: CASSKGACLGVGCGSNQPQHF.

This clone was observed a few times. CDR3 residues: CASSTGGQETQYF. The CDR3, as DNA: TGTGCCAGTAGTACCGGGGGCCAAGAGACCCAGTACTTC. This chain links TRBV19 with TRBJ2-5; TRBD2 is a possible D gene (6 bases). The V end lost 4 bases, the J end lost 1 base, and 7 bases lay between the germline ends. CDR3 length: 13 residues. From germline, CDR1 is LNHDA and CDR2 SQIVND (reference sequence).

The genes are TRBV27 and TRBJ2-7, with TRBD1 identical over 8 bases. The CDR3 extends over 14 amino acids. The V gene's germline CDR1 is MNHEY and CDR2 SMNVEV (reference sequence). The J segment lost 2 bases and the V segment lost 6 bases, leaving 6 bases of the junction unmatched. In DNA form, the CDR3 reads TGTGCCAGCAGGAGGCAGGGGGCTCCCTACGAGCAGTACTTC. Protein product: CASRRQGAPYEQYF.

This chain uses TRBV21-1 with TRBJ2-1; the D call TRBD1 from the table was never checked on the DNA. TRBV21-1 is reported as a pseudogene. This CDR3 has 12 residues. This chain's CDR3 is CASSKYQYEQFF. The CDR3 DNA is TGTGCCAGCAGCAAATATCAGTACGAACAGTTCTTC.

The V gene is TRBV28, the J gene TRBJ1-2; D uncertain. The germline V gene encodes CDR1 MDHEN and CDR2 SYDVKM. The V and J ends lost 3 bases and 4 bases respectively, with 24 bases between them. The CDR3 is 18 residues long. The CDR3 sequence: CASSLGLEWRDQRYGYTF. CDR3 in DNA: TGTGCCAGCAGTTTGGGATTAGAATGGAGGGATCAGCGCTATGGCTACACCTTC.

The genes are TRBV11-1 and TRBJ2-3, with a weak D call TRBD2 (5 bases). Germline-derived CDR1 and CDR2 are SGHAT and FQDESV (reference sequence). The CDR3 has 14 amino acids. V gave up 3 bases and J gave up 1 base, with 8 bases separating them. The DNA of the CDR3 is TGTGCCAGCAGCTTTGCGGGCGGCACAGATACGCAGTATTTT. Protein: CASSFAGGTDTQYF. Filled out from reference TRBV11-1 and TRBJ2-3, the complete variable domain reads EAEVAQSPRYKITEKSQAVAFWCDPISGHATLYWYRQILGQGPELLVQFQDESVVDDSQLPKDRFSAERLKGVDSTLKIQPAELGDSAMYLCASSFAGGTDTQYFGPGTRLTVL.

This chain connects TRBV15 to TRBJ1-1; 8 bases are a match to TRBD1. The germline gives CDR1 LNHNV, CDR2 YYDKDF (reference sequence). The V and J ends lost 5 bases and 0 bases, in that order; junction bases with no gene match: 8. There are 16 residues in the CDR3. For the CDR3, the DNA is TGTGCCACCAGCCCCAGGGGGCAACTCATGAACACTGAAGCTTTCTTT. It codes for CATSPRGQLMNTEAFF.

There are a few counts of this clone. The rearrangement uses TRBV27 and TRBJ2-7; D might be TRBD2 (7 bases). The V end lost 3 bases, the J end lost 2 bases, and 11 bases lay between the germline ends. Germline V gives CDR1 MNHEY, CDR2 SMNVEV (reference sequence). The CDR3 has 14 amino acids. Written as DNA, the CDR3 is TGTGCCAGCAGTTTGGGGGGGCCGCCCTACGAGCAGTACTTC. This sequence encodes CASSLGGPPYEQYF.

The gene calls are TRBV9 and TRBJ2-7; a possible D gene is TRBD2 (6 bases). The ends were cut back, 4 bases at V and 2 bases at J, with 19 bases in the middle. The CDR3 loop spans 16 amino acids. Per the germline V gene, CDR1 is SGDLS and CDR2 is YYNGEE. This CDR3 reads CASSIGHLGGPYEQYF. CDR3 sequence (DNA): TGTGCCAGCAGCATCGGACACCTCGGGGGACCCTACGAGCAGTACTTC.

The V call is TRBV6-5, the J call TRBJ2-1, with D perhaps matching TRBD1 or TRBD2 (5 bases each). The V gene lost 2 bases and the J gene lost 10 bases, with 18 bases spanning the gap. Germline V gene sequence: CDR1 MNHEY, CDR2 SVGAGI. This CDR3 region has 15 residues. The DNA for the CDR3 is TGTGCCAGCAGTTACGGGGGTTTAGCTGGGGAAGAGCAGTTCTTC. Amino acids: CASSYGGLAGEEQFF.